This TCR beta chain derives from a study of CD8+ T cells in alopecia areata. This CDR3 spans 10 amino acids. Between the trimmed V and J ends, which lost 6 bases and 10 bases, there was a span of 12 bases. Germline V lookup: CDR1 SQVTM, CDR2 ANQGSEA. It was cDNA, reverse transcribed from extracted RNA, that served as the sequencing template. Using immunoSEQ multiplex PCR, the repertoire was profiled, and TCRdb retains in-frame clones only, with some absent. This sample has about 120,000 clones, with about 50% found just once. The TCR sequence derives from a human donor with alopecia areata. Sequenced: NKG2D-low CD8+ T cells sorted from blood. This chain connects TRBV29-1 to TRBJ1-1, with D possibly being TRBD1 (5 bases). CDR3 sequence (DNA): TGCAGCGTCCACGAGCAGGGAGCTTTCTTT. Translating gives CSVHEQGAFF.